Listed here is a single TCR beta chain. The antigen is unknown. Unstimulated PBMCs were sorted into CD3+CD4+ and CD3+CD8+ populations. This record comes from a study of T cell clones after liver transplantation. Whole-study results and caveats: Post-transplant time points were not standardized, so conclusions are preliminary.

TCRdb's copy holds only in-frame clones and misses some; the assay was immunoSEQ multiplex PCR. The sample includes 15,000 to 20,000 clones, about 84% of them seen just once. V lost 3 bases and J 1 base, leaving 3 bases between the germline ends. The CDR3 totals 12 residues. Germline-derived CDR1 and CDR2 are SEHNR and FQNEAQ (reference sequence). The receptor was derived from a human patient who received a liver transplant. Among the T cells, some may be from the graft donor. The material was CD8+ T cells from blood, obtained less than 50 months after liver transplant. The chain combines TRBV7-9 with TRBJ1-1; D not resolved. The CDR3 region has the DNA TGTGCCAGCAGCTTGACGAACACTGAAGCTTTCTTT. As protein: CASSLTNTEAFF.